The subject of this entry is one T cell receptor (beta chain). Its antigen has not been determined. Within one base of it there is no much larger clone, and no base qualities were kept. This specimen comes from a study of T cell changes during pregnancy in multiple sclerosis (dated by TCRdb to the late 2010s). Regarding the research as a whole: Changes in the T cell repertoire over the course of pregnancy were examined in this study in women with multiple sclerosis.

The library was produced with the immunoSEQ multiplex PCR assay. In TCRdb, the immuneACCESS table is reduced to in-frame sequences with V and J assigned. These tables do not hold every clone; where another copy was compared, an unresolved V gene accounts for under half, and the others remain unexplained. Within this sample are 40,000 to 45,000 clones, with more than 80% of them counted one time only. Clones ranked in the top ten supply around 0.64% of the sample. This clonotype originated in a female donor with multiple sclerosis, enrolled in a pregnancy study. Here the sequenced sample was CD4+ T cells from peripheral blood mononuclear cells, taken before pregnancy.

CDR3 reads: CASSFLGGQFLNYEQYF. The DNA reads TGTGCCAGCAGCTTCTTAGGTGGACAGTTTCTGAACTACGAGCAGTACTTC. The rearrangement combines TRBV11-2 with TRBJ2-7, and TRBD1 may be the D gene, going by 6 matching bases. Counted from cysteine to phenylalanine, this CDR3 has 17 amino acids. Of the read, only the CDR3 DNA is kept; its 51 bases are in frame from base 1. Sequences SGHAT (CDR1) and FQNNGV (CDR2) are obtained from the germline V gene. V sheds 3 bases and J sheds 3 bases, leaving 21 bases between their ends.